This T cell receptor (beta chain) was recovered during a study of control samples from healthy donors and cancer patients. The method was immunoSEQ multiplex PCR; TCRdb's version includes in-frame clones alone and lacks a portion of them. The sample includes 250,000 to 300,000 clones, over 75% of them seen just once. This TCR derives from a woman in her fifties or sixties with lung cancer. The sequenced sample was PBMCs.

The CDR3 region has the DNA TGTGCCAGCAGCCAACTACAGGGGCAAGGCTACACCTTC. As protein: CASSQLQGQGYTF. The chain is built from TRBV4-2 and TRBJ1-2; 7 bases are shared with TRBD1. V was pared by 2 bases and J by 8 bases, with 5 bases of the junction left unmatched. Germline V lookup: CDR1 LGHNA, CDR2 YNFKEQ. The CDR3 extends over 13 amino acids.